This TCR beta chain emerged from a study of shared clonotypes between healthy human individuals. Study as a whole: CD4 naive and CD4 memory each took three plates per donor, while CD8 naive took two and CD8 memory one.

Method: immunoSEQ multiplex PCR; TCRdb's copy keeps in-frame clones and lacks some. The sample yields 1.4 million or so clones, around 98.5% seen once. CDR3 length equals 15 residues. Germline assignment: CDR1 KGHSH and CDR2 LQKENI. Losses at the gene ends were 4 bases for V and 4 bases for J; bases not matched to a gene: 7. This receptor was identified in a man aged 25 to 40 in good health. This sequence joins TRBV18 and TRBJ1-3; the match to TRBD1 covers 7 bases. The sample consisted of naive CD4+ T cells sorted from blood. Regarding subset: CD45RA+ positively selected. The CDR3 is CASSLTGLGGNTIYF. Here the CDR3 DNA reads TGTGCCAGCTCACTGACAGGGCTAGGAGGAAACACCATATATTTT.